Shown below are 17 T cell receptor beta chains from a single sample sequenced in a study of technical replicates of blood from several donors. Sequencing used immunoSEQ multiplex PCR; TCRdb keeps in-frame clones, though not all of them. The data show tens of thousands of clones, about 96% seen once. The sample was T cells isolated from PBMCs. These receptor sequences come from a human donor in good health.

The rearrangement joins TRBV5-1 to TRBJ2-7; 12 bases match TRBD2. The CDR3 has 16 residues. The junction had 7 bases not matched to a gene; V was cut back by 2 bases and J by 4 bases. The germline V gene encodes CDR1 SGHRS and CDR2 YFSETQ. CDR3 DNA: TGCGCCAGCAGCTTTCTGACTAGCGGGAGTACGTACGAGCAGTACTTC. The encoded protein is CASSFLTSGSTYEQYF. The whole variable domain, remainder taken from reference TRBV5-1 and TRBJ2-7, is KAGVTQTPRYLIKTRGQQVTLSCSPISGHRSVSWYQQTPGQGLQFLFEYFSETQRNKGNFPGRFSGRQFSNSRSEMNVSTLELGDSALYLCASSFLTSGSTYEQYFGPGTRLTVT.

The V gene is TRBV27, the J gene TRBJ1-2; 7 nucleotides match TRBD1. After removal of 6 bases from V and 4 bases from J, the junction contained 11 bases not matched to a gene. The CDR3 loop spans 15 amino acids. Germline assignment: CDR1 MNHEY and CDR2 SMNVEV (reference sequence). The CDR3 DNA reads as TGTGCCAGCAGCGCGGGACAGCCTGAAATCTATGGCTACACCTTC. This translates into CASSAGQPEIYGYTF.

This chain connects TRBV7-9 to TRBJ1-5; TRBD1 aligns across 7 bases. Trimming removed 0 bases from V and 4 bases from J; junction bases left unmatched: 9. Looked up from germline, CDR1 is SEHNR and CDR2 is FQNEAQ (reference sequence). The CDR3 consists of 17 residues. DNA of the CDR3: TGTGCCAGCAGCTTAGCGAAACTGGGACAGAAAAATCAGCCCCAGCATTTT. It is translated as CASSLAKLGQKNQPQHF.

V gene TRBV19 combines with J gene TRBJ2-3, with TRBD1 matching 7 bases. There are 16 residues in the CDR3. Trimming took 3 bases from V and 2 from J; bases not matched to a gene: 8. Germline V lookup: CDR1 LNHDA, CDR2 SQIVND (reference sequence). The CDR3 protein is CASSMGTARFTDTQYF. CDR3 sequence (DNA): TGTGCCAGTAGTATGGGGACAGCGCGATTCACAGATACGCAGTATTTT.

V usage is TRBV11-2 and J usage is TRBJ2-3, with D possibly matching TRBD1 (6 bases). Germline assignment: CDR1 SGHAT and CDR2 FQNNGV. V lost 2 bases, J lost 2 bases, and 11 bases lay in between. The CDR3 has 15 amino acids. The CDR3 sequence: CASSLLGHHTDTQYF. DNA for the CDR3: TGTGCCAGCAGCTTATTGGGACACCACACAGATACGCAGTATTTT.

The chain couples TRBV5-1 to TRBJ2-3; 7 bases line up with TRBD1. The CDR3 extends over 15 amino acids. Germline V lookup: CDR1 SGHRS, CDR2 YFSETQ. V gave up 3 bases and J gave up 0 bases; unmatched junction bases: 4. CDR3 sequence: CASSWRQGSTDTQYF. The CDR3 DNA reads as TGCGCCAGCAGCTGGAGACAGGGTAGCACAGATACGCAGTATTTT.

The chain links TRBV11-3 to TRBJ2-5, with 8 bases aligning to TRBD1. Germline CDR1 reads SGHNT; CDR2 reads YENEEA. J gave up 4 bases and V 8 bases, and 6 bases lay outside the gene matches. There are 13 residues in the CDR3. The CDR3 sequence is CASGQGAGETQYF. Written as DNA, the CDR3 is TGTGCCAGCGGGCAGGGGGCTGGAGAGACCCAGTACTTC.

The chain is built from TRBV5-1 and TRBJ1-2; TRBD1 is a possible D gene (6 bases). Germline CDR1 reads SGHRS; CDR2 reads YFSETQ. V lost 3 bases and J 3 bases, leaving 9 bases between the germline ends. CDR3 length equals 13 residues. The CDR3 nucleotides are TGCGCCAGCAGCTCCTCAGGGGACTATGGCTACACCTTC. This sequence encodes CASSSSGDYGYTF.

The chain recombines TRBV7-9 with TRBJ2-3, with 7 bases aligning to TRBD1. Germline loops: CDR1 SEHNR, CDR2 FQNEAQ (reference sequence). The CDR3 runs to 17 residues. The junction had 17 bases not matched to a gene; V was cut back by 6 bases and J by 5 bases. The CDR3 DNA sequence: TGTGCCAGCAGAAGGAGACAGGGTAGTATTATTGAAGATACGCAGTATTTT. As protein: CASRRRQGSIIEDTQYF.

The gene calls are TRBV7-3 and TRBJ2-1; the match to TRBD1 covers 9 bases. V lost 2 bases and J lost 4; bases outside the gene matches: 3. This CDR3 spans 15 amino acids. Germline V gene data show CDR1 as SGHTA and CDR2 as FQGTGA. The CDR3 protein is CASSLPGQGYNEQFF. The CDR3 DNA reads as TGTGCCAGCAGCTTACCGGGACAGGGATACAATGAGCAGTTCTTC.

The chain uses TRBV19 and TRBJ2-1, with 8 bases lining up with TRBD2. V was pared by 4 bases and J by 7 bases, with 3 bases of the junction left unmatched. The germline V gene has CDR1 LNHDA and CDR2 SQIVND (reference sequence). This CDR3 has 13 residues. The CDR3: CASSTREGNEQFF. In DNA form, the CDR3 reads TGTGCCAGTAGTACCCGGGAGGGAAATGAGCAGTTCTTC.

J is TRBJ2-5 and V is TRBV5-1; TRBD1 agrees at 8 bases. This CDR3 is built from 17 residues. The V gene end was trimmed by 4 bases and the J gene end by 2 bases; junction bases not matched to a gene: 13. Germline-derived CDR1 and CDR2 are SGHRS and YFSETQ. The CDR3: CASSDGQGGQGQETQYF. The DNA of the CDR3 is TGCGCCAGCAGCGACGGACAGGGAGGTCAGGGGCAAGAGACCCAGTACTTC.

The genes are TRBV6-5 and TRBJ2-7; 8 bases are a match to TRBD2. CDR1 is MNHEY, CDR2 SVGAGI, per germline. CDR3 length: 13 residues. Unmatched junction bases numbered 4, after V lost 6 bases and J lost 3 bases. The CDR3 loop is CASSSGTSYEQYF. CDR3 DNA: TGTGCCAGCAGCTCCGGGACTAGCTACGAGCAGTACTTC.

The rearrangement uses TRBV19 and TRBJ2-3, with TRBD2 matching 9 bases. The CDR3 extends over 15 amino acids. The V and J ends lost 5 bases and 5 bases, in that order; junction bases with no gene match: 8. Per germline, CDR1 LNHDA and CDR2 SQIVND (reference sequence). The CDR3 here is CASSGGAGGIDTQYF. The DNA of the CDR3 is TGTGCCAGTAGTGGAGGAGCGGGGGGAATAGATACGCAGTATTTT.

The chain recombines TRBV7-2 with TRBJ1-6; 7 bases align to TRBD1. The V gene end was trimmed by 5 bases and the J gene end by 8 bases; junction bases not matched to a gene: 6. Germline assignment: CDR1 SGHTA and CDR2 FQGNSA. CDR3 length equals 14 residues. CDR3: CASSPGTVYSPLHF. The CDR3 DNA is TGTGCCAGCAGCCCCGGGACAGTTTATTCACCCCTCCACTTT.

The rearrangement joins TRBV5-4 to TRBJ2-3, with TRBD2 identical over 11 bases. Trimming at V came to 4 bases and at J to 2 bases, leaving 9 bases not matched to a gene. The germline gives CDR1 SGHNT, CDR2 YYREEE (reference sequence). The CDR3 length is 17 residues. In DNA form, the CDR3 reads TGTGCCAGCAGCGAACTGGGACTAGCGGTGTCCACAGATACGCAGTATTTT. This sequence encodes CASSELGLAVSTDTQYF.

The chain combines TRBV29-1 with TRBJ2-5, with 8 positions matching TRBD1. Trimming cost V 6 bases and J 5 bases; bases outside gene matches: 8. The CDR3 sequence is 13 residues long. Germline V gene data show CDR1 as SQVTM and CDR2 as ANQGSEA. CDR3 residues: CSVANRGWETQYF. The DNA of the CDR3 is TGCAGCGTCGCCAACAGGGGGTGGGAGACCCAGTACTTC.